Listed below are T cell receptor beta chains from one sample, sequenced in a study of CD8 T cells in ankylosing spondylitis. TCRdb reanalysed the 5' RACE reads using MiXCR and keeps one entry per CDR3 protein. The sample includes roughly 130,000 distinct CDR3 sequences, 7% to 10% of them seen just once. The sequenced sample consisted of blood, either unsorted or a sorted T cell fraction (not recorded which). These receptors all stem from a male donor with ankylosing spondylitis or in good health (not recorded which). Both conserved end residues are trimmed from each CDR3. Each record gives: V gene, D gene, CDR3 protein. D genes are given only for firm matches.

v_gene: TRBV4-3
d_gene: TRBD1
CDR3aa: ASSSDRVGTEAF

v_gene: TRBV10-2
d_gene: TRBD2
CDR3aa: ASRLAGGSNTGELF

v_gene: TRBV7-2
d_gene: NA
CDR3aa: ASSLVFRVRQETQY

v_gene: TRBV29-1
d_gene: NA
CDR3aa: SVENANSYNEQF

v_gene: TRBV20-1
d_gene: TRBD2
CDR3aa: SARDLLAGGDIAKNIQY

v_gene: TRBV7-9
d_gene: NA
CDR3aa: ASSLVLGARGYT

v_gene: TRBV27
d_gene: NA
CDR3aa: ASSLRADRYNEQF

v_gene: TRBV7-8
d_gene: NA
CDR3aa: ASSSLGGFLAKNIQY

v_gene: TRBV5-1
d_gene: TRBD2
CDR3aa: ASSNRLAGGRNEQF

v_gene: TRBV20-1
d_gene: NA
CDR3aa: SASSGGHGTQY

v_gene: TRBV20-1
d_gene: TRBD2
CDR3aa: SAGGLAGHNEQF

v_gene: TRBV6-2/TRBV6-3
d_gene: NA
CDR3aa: ASTTLGETQY

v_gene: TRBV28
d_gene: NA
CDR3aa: ASSLSQYEQY

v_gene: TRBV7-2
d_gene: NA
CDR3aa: ASSLADYTGELF

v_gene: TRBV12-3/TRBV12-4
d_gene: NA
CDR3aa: ASGTPNTEAF

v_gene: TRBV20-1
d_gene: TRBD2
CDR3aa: SARDYSGSNWETQY

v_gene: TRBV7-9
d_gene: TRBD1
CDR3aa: ASSLGTAYNEQF

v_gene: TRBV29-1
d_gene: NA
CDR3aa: SSLAWGTDTQY

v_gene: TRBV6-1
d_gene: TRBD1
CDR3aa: ASTNRGTGKGEQF

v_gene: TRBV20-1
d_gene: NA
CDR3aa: SARGARPPDEKLF

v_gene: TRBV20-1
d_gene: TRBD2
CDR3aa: SARDFLTSGVYNEQF

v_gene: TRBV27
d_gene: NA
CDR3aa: ASSLSRPSTDTQY

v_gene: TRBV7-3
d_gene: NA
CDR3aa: ASSSDSGRRNEQF

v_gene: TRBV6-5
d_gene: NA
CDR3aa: ATKNQGPRVNTEAF

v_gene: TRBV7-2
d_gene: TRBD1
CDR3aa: ASSWDDRDSYEQY

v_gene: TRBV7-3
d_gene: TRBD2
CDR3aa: ASSLRRQTSGIYNEQF

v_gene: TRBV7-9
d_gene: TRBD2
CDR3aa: ASSLAAGGGNEQF

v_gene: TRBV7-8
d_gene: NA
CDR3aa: ASSEQGLSLEQY

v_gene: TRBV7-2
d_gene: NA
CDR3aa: ASSLVARETQY

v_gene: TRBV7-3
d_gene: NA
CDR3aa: ASSPQGSGANVLT

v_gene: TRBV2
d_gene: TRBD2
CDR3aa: ASSEGLAGPNEQF

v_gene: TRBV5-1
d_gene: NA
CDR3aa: ASSLDLNLYEQY